The clone carrying this TCR beta chain was detected once. This sample is part of a study of blood T cell repertoires in COVID-19. Looking at the study overall: The study drew acute and convalescent COVID-19 samples from the United States, Italy and Spain. T cells, B-cell-depleted T cells, or PBMCs supplied cDNA or gDNA.

CDR3 length: 13 amino acids. Looked up from germline, CDR1 is SGHTS and CDR2 is YDEGEE. Trimming removed 0 bases from V and 4 bases from J, with 6 bases in between. In the study's own analysis: It was from reference gene primer amplification that nucleated cell counts were estimated. Here immunoSEQ multiplex PCR was the method, and the copy in TCRdb shows in-frame clones only, minus some. V, J and clone size are those of that table, while D and trimming were read from the DNA. The data contain some 290,000 clones, roughly 87% of them seen just once; the ten biggest clones take up roughly 2%. The clonotype comes from a woman between 45 and 65 years old who had recovered from COVID-19. Sequenced sample: peripheral blood. V is TRBV5-8 and J is TRBJ2-3; TRBD2 might be the D (5 bases). CDR3 bases: TGTGCCAGCAGCTTGGACGGGGCAGATACGCAGTATTTT. It is translated as CASSLDGADTQYF.